A single T cell receptor beta chain is shown here with its context. What it binds is not known. The sample comes from a study of OX40 agonist ivuxolimab in advanced cancers. As for the study in general: The dose of intravenous ivuxolimab that patients received every 2 weeks ranged from 0.01 to 10 mg/kg. A diagnosis of hepatocellular carcinoma, melanoma, renal cell or head and neck cancer was present in dose-escalation patients. Study-wide results and limits: Partial responders dosed at 0.1-3.0 mg/kg displayed clonal expansion ranking among the lowest.

TCRdb's copy holds only in-frame clones and misses some; the assay was immunoSEQ multiplex PCR. The sample consists of approximately 49,000 clones, around 80% of them appearing once. The TCR originated in an adult with an advanced solid tumor such as melanoma, head and neck, liver or kidney cancer. The sequencing used CD4+ or CD8+ T cells sorted from blood, collected in a trial of the OX40 agonist ivuxolimab.

The CDR3 region has the DNA TGTGCCAGTAGCCCCCGGGGGACTAGCGGGAGGGTAGTAGAGACCCAGTACTTC. Protein product: CASSPRGTSGRVVETQYF. The chain combines TRBV19 with TRBJ2-5; 16 positions agree with TRBD2. The CDR3 loop spans 18 amino acids. The J segment lost 4 bases and the V segment lost 6 bases, leaving 11 bases of the junction unmatched. Germline assignment: CDR1 LNHDA and CDR2 SQIVND (reference sequence).